This T cell receptor (beta chain) was observed in a study of blood T cell repertoires in COVID-19. Study-level information: Sites across the United States, Italy and Spain contributed samples from acute and convalescent COVID-19. PBMCs, B-cell-depleted T cells, or T cells were the source of the cDNA or gDNA that made up the material.

Per the authors' pipeline: Estimation of nucleated cell counts relied on the amplification of reference gene primers. The method was immunoSEQ multiplex PCR; TCRdb's version includes in-frame clones alone and lacks a portion of them. V and J calls plus clone size are reproduced from that table; the DNA served to infer D and trimming. Of 310,000 or so clones in the sample, roughly 86% were seen once. V was cut by 0 bases and J by 4 bases, with 11 bases left in between. This CDR3 region has 14 residues. Germline-derived CDR1 and CDR2 are SGHNT and YYREEE (reference sequence). This sequence joins TRBV5-4 and TRBJ2-7, with no clear D. Sample: peripheral blood. The receptor was isolated from a woman aged 45-59 years with acute or convalescent COVID-19. CDR3 nucleotides: TGTGCCAGCAGCTTGGTAACTAACCAATACGAGCAGTACTTC. This codes for CASSLVTNQYEQYF.